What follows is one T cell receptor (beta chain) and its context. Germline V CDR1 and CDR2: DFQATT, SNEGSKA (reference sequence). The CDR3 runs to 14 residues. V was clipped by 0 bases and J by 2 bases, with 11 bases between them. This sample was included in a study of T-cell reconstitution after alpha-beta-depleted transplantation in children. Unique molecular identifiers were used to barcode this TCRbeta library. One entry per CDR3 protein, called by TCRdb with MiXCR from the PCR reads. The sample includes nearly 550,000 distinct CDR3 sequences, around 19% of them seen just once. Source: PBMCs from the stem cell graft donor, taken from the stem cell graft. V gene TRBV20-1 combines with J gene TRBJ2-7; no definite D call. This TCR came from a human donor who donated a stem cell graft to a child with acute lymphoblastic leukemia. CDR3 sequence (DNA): TGCAGTGCTAGAGATCTGCGGACCCCCTACGAGCAGTACTTC. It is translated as CSARDLRTPYEQYF.